What follows are 17 T cell receptor beta chains derived from one specimen sequenced in a study of identical twins. In TCRdb, the 5' RACE reads were re-called with MiXCR into one record per CDR3 protein. The sample consists of approximately 600,000 distinct CDR3 sequences, about 7% of them appearing once. These data were also filed under a second study, of yellow fever vaccine responses in identical twins.

The sequenced sample consisted of PBMCs. These receptors came from a woman aged 18-29 years in good health.

There are many counts of this clonotype. J is TRBJ1-3 and V is TRBV2; no firm D call. Trimming stripped 7 bases from V and 0 bases from J, with 7 bases between. The germline CDR1 and CDR2 sequences are SNHLY and FYNNEI. This CDR3 has 13 amino acids. CDR3 DNA: TGTGCCAGCATATCCGGCTCTGGAAACACCATATATTTT. This translates into CASISGSGNTIYF.

This clonotype was seen many times. The chain couples TRBV20-1 to TRBJ2-2; TRBD1 might be the D (6 bases). The CDR3 runs to 15 residues. V was clipped by 0 bases and J by 0 bases, with 8 bases between them. Germline V gene lookup returns CDR1 DFQATT and CDR2 SNEGSKA (reference sequence). The CDR3 DNA follows: TGCAGTGCTAGAGACTACAGGGCGAACACCGGGGAGCTGTTTTTT. Translation gives CSARDYRANTGELFF.

CDR3 protein: CATSEGSSYEQYF. The CDR3 coding sequence is TGTGCCACCAGTGAGGGGAGTTCCTACGAGCAGTACTTC. This rearrangement joins TRBV24-1 to TRBJ2-7; tentative D call: TRBD2 (5 bases). Germline CDR1 and CDR2: KGHDR and SFDVKD. The CDR3 is 13 residues long. V gave up 4 bases and J gave up 1 base, with 7 bases separating them.

This clonotype was recorded at least ten times. V is TRBV5-6 and J is TRBJ2-5, with D perhaps matching TRBD2 (6 bases). This CDR3 region has 15 residues. V lost 4 bases and J 1 base, leaving 14 bases between the germline ends. Germline V CDR1 and CDR2: SGHDT, YYEEEE. CDR3 protein: CASSQTRLRQETQYF. The CDR3 DNA follows: TGTGCCAGCAGCCAGACTAGGTTACGCCAAGAGACCCAGTACTTC.

The J gene is TRBJ2-5, the V gene TRBV7-9; D not certain. This CDR3 contains 13 residues. The germline V gene encodes CDR1 SEHNR and CDR2 FQNEAQ (reference sequence). The V gene lost 8 bases and the J gene lost 3 bases, with 13 bases spanning the gap. CDR3 nucleotide sequence: TGTGCCAGCCTAGACAACCTCGAAGAGACCCAGTACTTC. The encoded protein is CASLDNLEETQYF.

The rearrangement joins TRBV5-6 to TRBJ2-7; D is undetermined. This CDR3 contains 13 residues. Germline V gene data show CDR1 as SGHDT and CDR2 as YYEEEE. V shed 3 bases and J shed 7 bases, with 14 bases lying between them. CDR3 DNA sequence: TGTGCCAGCAGCTCGGCGGCCTACGGGGAGCAGTACTTC. Amino acid sequence: CASSSAAYGEQYF.

This clonotype was found a few times. The chain couples TRBV5-1 to TRBJ1-2; tentative D call: TRBD1 (6 bases). The V end was cut by 0 bases, the J end by 7 bases, with 19 bases between. Germline values: CDR1 SGHRS, CDR2 YFSETQ. The length of the CDR3 is 16 residues. The CDR3, as DNA: TGCGCCAGCAGCTTGGGTTCAGGGGCGATAGGAAGTGGCTACACCTTC. It specifies CASSLGSGAIGSGYTF.

This clonotype appeared a few times. This chain joins TRBV2 and TRBJ1-5; D may be TRBD1 (5 bases). Germline V lookup: CDR1 SNHLY, CDR2 FYNNEI. The CDR3 has 14 residues. The V and J ends lost 7 bases and 0 bases respectively, with 10 bases between them. The CDR3 DNA reads as TGTGCCAGCACGGACATTTATAGCAATCAGCCCCAGCATTTT. As protein: CASTDIYSNQPQHF.

The V call is TRBV5-1, the J call TRBJ2-5; tentatively, D is TRBD1 (6 bases). V lost 0 bases, J lost 4 bases, and 13 bases lay in between. This CDR3 has 15 residues. CDR1 is SGHRS and CDR2 is YFSETQ in the germline V gene. CDR3: CASSLAVGGVETQYF. In nucleotides, the CDR3 is TGCGCCAGCAGCTTGGCAGTTGGGGGCGTAGAGACCCAGTACTTC.

A few counts support this clonotype. The chain has TRBV5-1 and TRBJ2-3, with D possibly TRBD2 on 6 matching bases. The CDR3 loop spans 15 amino acids. Germline V lookup: CDR1 SGHRS, CDR2 YFSETQ. Trimming left V 3 bases short and J 1 base short, with 12 bases between. Written as DNA, the CDR3 is TGCGCCAGCAGCTCCCGGGACTTACGCACAGATACGCAGTATTTT. This gives the protein CASSSRDLRTDTQYF.

This clonotype appeared a single time. A junction end diverges from the germline sequence, so it may reflect a read error. This rearrangement joins TRBV5-1 to TRBJ2-7; 7 bases align to TRBD2. The CDR3 runs 14 residues. Germline CDR1 is SGHRS and CDR2 is YFSETQ. DNA of the CDR3: TGCGCCAGCAGCTTCTCTAGCGGCCCCTACGAGCAGTGCTTC. Residues: CASSFSSGPYEQCF.

At least ten counts were recorded for this clonotype. J is TRBJ2-7 and V is TRBV4-1; 8 bases match TRBD2. The CDR3 consists of 15 residues. The V and J ends lost 4 bases and 0 bases, in that order; junction bases with no gene match: 5. The germline V gene has CDR1 MGHRA and CDR2 YSYEKL. The CDR3 region has the DNA TGCGCCAGCAGCCTAACTAGCGGAAACTCCTACGAGCAGTACTTC. Its translation: CASSLTSGNSYEQYF.

This clonotype was seen more than once but under ten times. This sequence joins TRBV5-1 and TRBJ2-3, with 11 bases that match TRBD2. The CDR3 consists of 16 residues. The V gene end was trimmed by 4 bases and the J gene end by 2 bases; junction bases not matched to a gene: 6. The V gene's germline CDR1 is SGHRS and CDR2 YFSETQ. The CDR3 is CASSLGLAADTDTQYF. In DNA, the CDR3 is TGCGCCAGCAGCCTGGGACTAGCGGCCGACACAGATACGCAGTATTTT. The full variable domain, in which reference TRBV5-1 and TRBJ2-3 provide the parts outside the CDR3, is KAGVTQTPRYLIKTRGQQVTLSCSPISGHRSVSWYQQTPGQGLQFLFEYFSETQRNKGNFPGRFSGRQFSNSRSEMNVSTLELGDSALYLCASSLGLAADTDTQYFGPGTRLTVL.

On this clonotype: Relative to the germline gene, one junction end is altered; a read error may explain this. The V gene is TRBV2, the J gene TRBJ2-7; 9 bases fit TRBD2. The CDR3 extends over 17 amino acids. Germline values: CDR1 SNHLY, CDR2 FYNNEI. The CDR3 DNA is TGTGCCAGCAGACAGGGGCCGGGACTAGCCAGCTCCTTCGAGCAGTACTTC. Protein sequence: CASRQGPGLASSFEQYF.

In its sample, this clonotype was seen many times. J is TRBJ2-1 and V is TRBV24-1, with no clear D. Germline V gives CDR1 KGHDR, CDR2 SFDVKD. The V end lost 9 bases, the J end lost 0 bases, and 17 bases lay between the germline ends. This CDR3 has 16 residues. CDR3 region: CATHADGFLSYNEQFF. The CDR3, as DNA: TGTGCCACCCATGCCGACGGGTTCCTCTCCTACAATGAGCAGTTCTTC.

Ten or more counts support this clonotype. The chain links TRBV20-1 to TRBJ1-1, with 11 nucleotides matching TRBD1. Unmatched junction bases numbered 5, after V lost 5 bases and J lost 0 bases. In germline, CDR1 is DFQATT, CDR2 SNEGSKA (reference sequence). This CDR3 has 15 amino acids. Here the CDR3 reads CSAGRDRGMNTEAFF. DNA for the CDR3: TGCAGTGCTGGCCGGGACAGGGGGATGAACACTGAAGCTTTCTTT.

This clonotype was found a few times. The CDR3 sequence is CASSLGLVGPQETQYF. Written as DNA, the CDR3 is TGTGCCAGCAGCTTAGGACTAGTGGGACCCCAAGAGACCCAGTACTTC. This rearrangement joins TRBV7-8 to TRBJ2-5; a possible D gene is TRBD2 (6 bases). V lost 1 base and J lost 1, with 13 bases in between. Germline V CDR1 and CDR2: SGHVS, FQNEAQ. CDR3 length equals 16 residues.